These 19 T cell receptor beta chains share one sample of origin, sequenced in a study of T cells in Graves' hyperthyroidism and ophthalmopathy. Amplification targeted TCR beta CDR3 regions from RNA transcripts. In the first-round RT-PCR of the TCR CDR3, the HTBI primer set was used. TCRdb redid the calling of the multiplex PCR reads with MiXCR, one entry per CDR3 protein. The sample has a few hundred thousand distinct CDR3 sequences, just over 14% seen once. Sequencing input: blood. The source of these receptors is a woman aged 40 to 49 with Graves' hyperthyroidism that later progressed to Graves' ophthalmopathy.

There are many counts of this clonotype. The V call is TRBV7-3, the J call TRBJ2-5; 8 nucleotides align to TRBD2. CDR3 length equals 15 residues. J was trimmed by 4 bases and V by 4 bases; bases with no gene match: 8. Germline CDR1 reads SGHTA; CDR2 reads FQGTGA. CDR3 sequence: CASSSHGTRGETQYF. CDR3 bases: TGTGCCAGCAGCTCGCACGGGACTAGAGGAGAGACCCAGTACTTC.

This clonotype has ten or more counts. This rearrangement joins TRBV11-1 to TRBJ2-1, with D possibly being TRBD2 (5 bases). V was shortened by 0 bases and J by 4 bases, with 16 bases between the two germline ends. The germline V gene encodes CDR1 SGHAT and CDR2 FQDESV (reference sequence). The CDR3 has 17 amino acids. The DNA for the CDR3 is TGTGCCAGCAGCTTAGCCCTTGGAGCGGCATCTTACAATGAGCAGTTCTTC. It encodes CASSLALGAASYNEQFF. The entire variable domain, with the rest obtained from reference TRBV11-1 and TRBJ2-1, is as follows: EAEVAQSPRYKITEKSQAVAFWCDPISGHATLYWYRQILGQGPELLVQFQDESVVDDSQLPKDRFSAERLKGVDSTLKIQPAELGDSAMYLCASSLALGAASYNEQFFGPGTRLTVL.

This clonotype showed up many times. The V call is TRBV5-1, the J call TRBJ2-7, with D possibly TRBD2 on 5 matching bases. Germline CDR1 is SGHRS and CDR2 is YFSETQ. With 0 bases removed from V and 3 bases from J, the gap between germline ends came to 10 bases. The CDR3 totals 14 residues. CDR3 DNA: TGCGCCAGCAGCTTGGTCGGGGTTAACTACGAGCAGTACTTC. This codes for CASSLVGVNYEQYF.

The chain couples TRBV12-3 or TRBV12-4 to TRBJ2-1; the D gene is possibly TRBD2 (5 bases). This CDR3 comprises 11 residues. Deletions cut 7 bases from V and 9 bases from J, with 10 bases between. For the CDR3, the DNA is TGTGCCAGCAAGACCGGAGGTGAGCAGTTCTTC. Translated, it gives CASKTGGEQFF.

Remarks on this clonotype: Since a much larger clone is just one base distant, this may be a read error. In DNA form, the CDR3 reads TGTGCCAGCAGTCTGAGGATTCCCTCGGAAAGCGAGCAGTACTTC. It translates to CASSLRIPSESEQYF. V gene TRBV12-3 or TRBV12-4 combines with J gene TRBJ2-7; D uncertain. Trimming shortened V by 5 bases and J by 6 bases, and 20 bases separated the two germline ends. The CDR3 runs 15 residues.

This clonotype has only a few counts. The rearrangement links TRBV20-1 to TRBJ2-7, with 8 nucleotides matching TRBD2. The CDR3 length is 20 residues. V was pared by 6 bases and J by 1 base, with 26 bases of the junction left unmatched. CDR1 is DFQATT and CDR2 is SNEGSKA in the germline V gene (reference sequence). The CDR3 DNA reads as TGCAGTGCCCTTATAGCGGGGTTTTATTTAGGGGGAAGGTTGTCCTACGAGCAGTACTTC. This translates into CSALIAGFYLGGRLSYEQYF.

This clonotype has at least ten counts. The chain couples TRBV30 to TRBJ2-1; 14 nucleotides line up with TRBD2. Germline V CDR1 and CDR2: GTSNPN, SVGIG (reference sequence). The CDR3 contains 19 residues. After removal of 2 bases from V and 4 bases from J, the junction contained 13 bases not matched to a gene. CDR3 sequence: CAWSPGTSGSFLGYNEQFF. The DNA of the CDR3 is TGTGCCTGGAGTCCAGGGACTAGCGGGAGCTTTCTCGGGTACAATGAGCAGTTCTTC.

This clonotype was seen many times. This rearrangement joins TRBV19 to TRBJ2-1; tentatively, D is TRBD2 (6 bases). The germline V gene encodes CDR1 LNHDA and CDR2 SQIVND (reference sequence). Trimming left V 3 bases short and J 10 bases short, with 19 bases between. This CDR3 has 15 amino acids. CDR3 residues: CASSMLLAFLGEQFF. Written as DNA, the CDR3 is TGTGCCAGTAGTATGTTACTAGCATTCCTGGGAGAGCAGTTCTTC. The full variable domain, its missing parts supplied by reference TRBV19 and TRBJ2-1, is DGGITQSPKYLFRKEGQNVTLSCEQNLNHDAMYWYRQDPGQGLRLIYYSQIVNDFQKGDIAEGYSVSREKKESFPLTVTSAQKNPTAFYLCASSMLLAFLGEQFFGPGTRLTVL.

The chain couples TRBV5-1 to TRBJ1-1, with D perhaps TRBD1 (5 bases). CDR1 and CDR2 from the germline V gene are SGHRS and YFSETQ. This CDR3 comprises 14 residues. V lost 0 bases to trimming and J lost 2 bases, with 8 bases between them. The CDR3 DNA is TGCGCCAGCAGCTTGGGGGACTCTAACACTGAAGCTTTCTTT. This translates into CASSLGDSNTEAFF.

To note about this clonotype: Since a much larger clone is just one base distant, this may be a read error. V is TRBV2 and J is TRBJ1-2, with unresolved D. The CDR3 is made up of 13 amino acids. The V end lost 7 bases, the J end lost 2 bases, and 11 bases lay between the germline ends. The V gene's germline CDR1 is SNHLY and CDR2 FYNNEI. The CDR3 reads CASNVMGNYGYTF. The CDR3 DNA sequence: TGTGCCAGCAATGTTATGGGAAACTATGGCTACACCTTC.

This clonotype was recorded at least ten times. The gene calls are TRBV5-1 and TRBJ2-5; D is perhaps TRBD2 (6 bases). Germline-derived CDR1 and CDR2 are SGHRS and YFSETQ. The ends were cut back, 2 bases at V and 5 bases at J, with 16 bases in the middle. The CDR3 extends over 15 amino acids. The DNA for the CDR3 is TGCGCCAGCAGCTTATGGACTACCCCTAGGGAGACCCAGTACTTC. This sequence encodes CASSLWTTPRETQYF.

In its sample, this clonotype was seen many times. The J gene is TRBJ2-1, the V gene TRBV6-1, with 10 positions matching TRBD2. Germline V gives CDR1 MNHNS, CDR2 SASEGT. The ends lost 5 bases at V and 3 bases at J; junction bases unmatched: 4. The CDR3 covers 15 residues. CDR3 in amino acids: CASSIGLADYNEQFF. The CDR3 DNA reads as TGTGCCAGCAGTATTGGACTAGCGGACTACAATGAGCAGTTCTTC.

Ten or more counts support this clonotype. The V call is TRBV20-1, the J call TRBJ2-1; D is unresolved. Germline V lookup: CDR1 DFQATT, CDR2 SNEGSKA (reference sequence). The V end lost 3 bases, the J end lost 0 bases, and 12 bases lay between the germline ends. There are 15 residues in the CDR3. DNA for the CDR3: TGCAGTGCTAGCCCACTCCTGAGCTCCTACAATGAGCAGTTCTTC. It yields the protein CSASPLLSSYNEQFF.

Concerning this clonotype: A much larger clone sits a single nucleotide away, making a read error possible. The chain links TRBV20-1 to TRBJ2-1; a weak D match, TRBD2 (7 bases). The CDR3 sequence is 21 residues long. Trimming removed 0 bases at V and 8 bases at J, with 35 bases between. The germline V gene encodes CDR1 DFQATT and CDR2 SNEGSKA (reference sequence). The CDR3 spells CSAREIRGTVRGLVGLHEQFF. The CDR3 DNA reads TGCAGTGCTAGAGAGATCAGGGGCACAGTGAGAGGACTAGTGGGACTACATGAGCAGTTCTTC.

The J gene is TRBJ2-1, the V gene TRBV5-6, with 13 positions matching TRBD2. There are 17 residues in the CDR3. Trimming took 0 bases from V and 8 from J; bases not matched to a gene: 8. Germline CDR1 reads SGHDT; CDR2 reads YYEEEE. The CDR3 is CASSLGTSGSYMDEQFF. CDR3 nucleotide sequence: TGTGCCAGCAGCTTGGGGACTAGCGGGAGTTATATGGATGAGCAGTTCTTC. Complete variable domain (other parts from reference TRBV5-6 and TRBJ2-1): DAGVTQSPTHLIKTRGQQVTLRCSPKSGHDTVSWYQQALGQGPQFIFQYYEEEERQRGNFPDRFSGHQFPNYSSELNVNALLLGDSALYLCASSLGTSGSYMDEQFFGPGTRLTVL.

To note about this clonotype: A much larger clone differs from this one at a single base, so this may be a read error. Given the absence of the conserved phenylalanine or tryptophan at the CDR3 end, a read error is likely. This chain joins TRBV7-9 and TRBJ2-1, with D perhaps TRBD1 (6 bases). CDR3 length equals 14 residues. The ends were cut back, 7 bases at V and 2 bases at J, with 12 bases in the middle. Germline CDR1 is SEHNR and CDR2 is FQNEAQ (reference sequence). CDR3 bases: TGTGCCAGCACACAGGGCATAACCTACAATGAGCAGTTCCTC. As protein: CASTQGITYNEQFL.

This clonotype was seen more than once but under ten times. This may be a read error: a much more frequent sequence differs by one nucleotide. The V call is TRBV18, the J call TRBJ2-4, with 8 bases matching TRBD2. This CDR3 is built from 17 residues. In germline, CDR1 is KGHSH, CDR2 LQKENI. CDR3 nucleotide sequence: TGTGCCAGCTCACCACCAGCGACTAGCGACCTCAAAAGCATTCAGTACTTC. Amino acids: CASSPPATSDLKSIQYF.

This clonotype was observed a handful of times. A read error is possible here, since a much larger clone lies one base away. V usage is TRBV7-9 and J usage is TRBJ1-4, with D maybe TRBD1 (6 bases). This CDR3 spans 15 amino acids. The germline gives CDR1 SEHNR, CDR2 FQNEAQ (reference sequence). Trimming removed 3 bases from V and 5 bases from J, with 13 bases in between. CDR3 sequence reads: CASSFVAGENEKLFF. The CDR3 nucleotides read TGTGCCAGCAGCTTCGTGGCAGGGGAAAATGAAAAACTGTTTTTT.

This clonotype has at least ten counts. The J gene is TRBJ2-4, the V gene TRBV5-4, with D possibly matching TRBD1 (5 bases). V lost 3 bases and J lost 6, with 16 bases in between. Germline V gene data show CDR1 as SGHNT and CDR2 as YYREEE (reference sequence). CDR3 length: 15 amino acids. DNA of the CDR3: TGTGCCAGCAGCTCGGGCCTCAGGGAAGGAAACATTCAGTACTTC. Translated, it gives CASSSGLREGNIQYF.